A selection of T cell receptor beta chains follows, all from one sample in a study of blood T cell repertoires in COVID-19. Data came from immunoSEQ multiplex PCR; TCRdb stores just in-frame clones and leaves some out. Of some 150,000 clones detected, about 76% appear once; the ten largest clones hold approximately 8.7%. Sequences were obtained from peripheral blood. Source of these receptors: a woman aged 60-75 years with active or convalescent COVID-19. CDR3s include the opening cysteine and the closing phenylalanine or tryptophan. The D gene is left open where the match is weak. Clone size is given for some rows only: seen once, a few or many times, or a class if the clone is expanded.

J | D | V | size | DNA | CDR3
TRBJ1-6 | - | TRBV27 | - | TGTGCCAGCAGAACTAGCAGGGAAGGTAATTCACCCCTCCACTTT | CASRTSREGNSPLHF
TRBJ1-2 | TRBD1 | TRBV5-8 | - | TGTGCCAGCAGCCGGTTCACAGGGGGCGGCTATGGCTACACCTTC | CASSRFTGGGYGYTF
TRBJ2-1 | TRBD1 | TRBV6-5 | few | TGTGCCAGCACCCCGACAGGGAGCTCCTACAATGAGCAGTTCTTC | CASTPTGSSYNEQFF
TRBJ2-1 | TRBD2 | TRBV19 | - | TGTGCCAGTGGGGCGGGAGGGGGGCACAATGAGCAGTTCTTC | CASGAGGGHNEQFF
TRBJ1-2 | TRBD1 | TRBV5-6 | - | TGTGCCAGCAGCTACGGACAGGGGTATGGCTACACCTTC | CASSYGQGYGYTF
TRBJ2-3 | TRBD1 | TRBV6-6 | - | TGTGCCAGCAGTTACACAGGGGCCACAGATACGCAGTATTTT | CASSYTGATDTQYF
TRBJ2-4 | - | TRBV19 | - | TGTGCCAGCCTTGACAGGCCTAAAAACATTCAGTACTTC | CASLDRPKNIQYF
TRBJ1-1 | TRBD1 | TRBV6-5 | - | TGTGCCACCCAGACAGGGCTGAACACTGAAGCTTTCTTT | CATQTGLNTEAFF
TRBJ1-2 | - | TRBV29-1 | few | TGCAGCGTTGAAGATCAAGCGGGCGGCTACACCTTC | CSVEDQAGGYTF
TRBJ2-6 | - | TRBV10-3 | once | TGTGCCACCGGGACTGCCAGCTCTGGGGCCAACGTCCTGACTTTC | CATGTASSGANVLTF
TRBJ2-7 | TRBD2 | TRBV28 | few | TGTGCCAGCACCTCAGCGGGGTCTTCCTACGAGCAGTACTTC | CASTSAGSSYEQYF
TRBJ1-4 | - | TRBV7-9 | - | TGTGCCAGCAGCTTAGGCAGGGCGGAGAGTAATGAAAAACTGTTTTTT | CASSLGRAESNEKLFF
TRBJ1-3 | - | TRBV28 | - | TGTGCCAGCAGTTATGACTCTAGGTCAGGAAACACCATATATTTT | CASSYDSRSGNTIYF
TRBJ1-2 | TRBD1 | TRBV28 | - | TGTGCCAGCAGTTCGGGACAGAACGTTGGCGGCTACACCTTC | CASSSGQNVGGYTF
TRBJ1-5 | TRBD1 | TRBV19 | - | TGTGCCAGTAGGGGGAGGACAGGGGCGGGCAATCAGCCCCAGCATTTT | CASRGRTGAGNQPQHF
TRBJ2-5 | TRBD2 | TRBV18 | - | TGTGCCAGCTCACCTGTGACTAGCGGGAGAGAGACCCAGTACTTC | CASSPVTSGRETQYF
TRBJ2-1 | TRBD2 | TRBV7-2 | - | TGTGCCAGCAGCTTACTAGGGGCCGGGACTAGAGGGAATGAGCAGTTCTTC | CASSLLGAGTRGNEQFF
TRBJ1-1 | TRBD1 | TRBV12-5 | - | TGTGCTAGTGGTTTGGTTACCAGGGGGGTACGGGAAGCTTTCTTT | CASGLVTRGVREAFF
TRBJ1-2 | TRBD1 | TRBV15 | - | TGTGCCACCAGCAGAGATGCCAGGGGGTATGTTGGCTACACCTTC | CATSRDARGYVGYTF
TRBJ1-5 | TRBD1 | TRBV28 | - | TGTGCCAGCAGTTTGGACAGGGGGCGCGGTCAGCCCCAGCATTTT | CASSLDRGRGQPQHF
TRBJ2-1 | TRBD1 | TRBV7-2 | - | TGTGCCAGCAGCTTAGCGCTAGGACAGGGTCCGACTGAGCAGTTCTTC | CASSLALGQGPTEQFF
TRBJ2-5 | - | TRBV28 | - | TGTGCCAGCAGTCGGGTAGCGACCCAAGAGACCCAGTACTTC | CASSRVATQETQYF
TRBJ2-1 | TRBD2 | TRBV5-1 | - | TGCGCCAGCAGCTTGGAAGGGACTAGCCCTAATGAGCAGTTCTTC | CASSLEGTSPNEQFF
TRBJ2-1 | - | TRBV7-8 | - | TGTGCCAGCAGCTTAGTAGGAGGGCGCACCTACAATGAGCAGTTCTTC | CASSLVGGRTYNEQFF
TRBJ1-2 | - | TRBV4-3 | - | TGCGCCAGCAGCCTCCAATCGACTGACGGAATTAACTATGGCTACACCTTC | CASSLQSTDGINYGYTF
TRBJ2-3 | TRBD2 | TRBV10-3 | - | TGTGCCATCAAACTAGCGGGAGTTGAAGATACGCAGTATTTT | CAIKLAGVEDTQYF
TRBJ2-7 | TRBD1 | TRBV30 | - | TGTGCCTGGAGTGTAGGACAGGGGGGGGAGCAGTACTTC | CAWSVGQGGEQYF
TRBJ2-1 | - | TRBV19 | - | TGTGCCAGTAGTTTGTCAGGATCTATATACAATGAGCAGTTCTTC | CASSLSGSIYNEQFF
TRBJ1-1 | - | TRBV7-9 | few | TGTGCCAGCAGCCCCCCTCCGGTGAACACTGAAGCTTTCTTT | CASSPPPVNTEAFF
TRBJ2-4 | - | TRBV28 | - | TGTGCCAGCAGTTTCCGAGCCAAAAACATTCAGTACTTC | CASSFRAKNIQYF
TRBJ2-4 | - | TRBV27 | - | TGTGCCAGCAGTTCTTTCCGGGAGTTTAAAAACATTCAGTACTTC | CASSSFREFKNIQYF
TRBJ2-1 | TRBD1 | TRBV7-9 | - | TGTGCCAGCAGCACGAGTAACAGGGGTGTCAATGAGCAGTTCTTC | CASSTSNRGVNEQFF
TRBJ2-6 | TRBD1 | TRBV5-8 | - | TGTGCCAGCAGCTTGGGGGACAGCGTCTACTCTGGGGCCAACGTCCTGACTTTC | CASSLGDSVYSGANVLTF
TRBJ2-1 | - | TRBV6-1 | once | TGTGCCAGCAGTGGGATTAGACACGGGGTGGGCAATGAGCAGTTCTTC | CASSGIRHGVGNEQFF
TRBJ2-6 | - | TRBV18 | - | TGTGCCAGCTCCCCGACAGACCTCTCTGGGGCCAACGTCCTGACTTTC | CASSPTDLSGANVLTF
TRBJ2-2 | TRBD2 | TRBV10-3 | few | TGTGCCATCAGTGACATGGGACTAGCGGGGGGCACCGGGGAGCTGTTTTTT | CAISDMGLAGGTGELFF
TRBJ2-2 | TRBD2 | TRBV2 | - | TGTGCCAGCACACTAGCGGGGTCCACGTCCGGGGAGCTGTTTTTT | CASTLAGSTSGELFF